The 9 T cell receptor beta chains presented below share a single source sample, sequenced in a study of Ad26.COV2.S vaccination and SARS-CoV-2 variants. Clones were read by immunoSEQ multiplex PCR, and TCRdb kept only the in-frame ones, dropping some. The table includes hundreds of thousands of clones, roughly 90% detected once. Treatment defined: some 20 received Ad26.COV2.S at low or high dose, single or two shots; about five received placebo; per-sample allocation not given. Each sample was drawn 63 days after the first injection (of vaccine or placebo). The sample consisted of peripheral blood, taken in a trial of Ad26.COV2.S vaccine versus placebo. The receptors stem from a person aged 18-65 years who received the Ad26.COV2.S COVID-19 vaccine or a placebo.

This chain connects TRBV30 to TRBJ2-7, with 7 bases fitting TRBD2. V was clipped by 0 bases and J by 5 bases; unmatched bases: 7. Per the germline V gene, CDR1 is GTSNPN and CDR2 is SVGIG (reference sequence). This CDR3 has 14 amino acids. The CDR3 reads CAWSVPGGRHEQYF. The CDR3 DNA reads as TGTGCCTGGAGTGTACCGGGCGGGAGACACGAGCAGTACTTC.

This clone was observed a few times. The rearrangement uses TRBV15 and TRBJ2-7; tentative D call: TRBD2 (6 bases). Germline V gene sequence: CDR1 LNHNV, CDR2 YYDKDF (reference sequence). Trimming stripped 0 bases from V and 6 bases from J, with 12 bases between. The CDR3 runs to 14 residues. CDR3: CATSRDLGRSEQYF. The CDR3 DNA reads TGTGCCACCAGCAGAGATTTGGGGAGGAGCGAGCAGTACTTC.

The chain couples TRBV27 to TRBJ2-3; TRBD1 aligns across 12 bases. Looked up from germline, CDR1 is MNHEY and CDR2 is SMNVEV (reference sequence). The CDR3 is made up of 16 amino acids. Losses at the gene ends were 4 bases for V and 6 bases for J; bases not matched to a gene: 8. The CDR3 loop is CASSSSGTGGMDTQYF. CDR3 nucleotide sequence: TGTGCCAGCAGTTCCTCCGGGACAGGGGGCATGGATACGCAGTATTTT.

The genes are TRBV30 and TRBJ1-1; weak D call: TRBD1 (5 bases). The length of the CDR3 is 15 residues. Trimming left V 8 bases short and J 1 base short, with 20 bases between. In germline, CDR1 is GTSNPN, CDR2 SVGIG (reference sequence). Here the CDR3 reads CALDKSVIGNTEAFF. CDR3 in DNA: TGTGCCCTGGACAAAAGCGTCATCGGGAACACTGAAGCTTTCTTT.

V is TRBV2 and J is TRBJ2-2, with a tentative D call TRBD1 (6 bases). The CDR3 has 13 amino acids. V was pared by 6 bases and J by 6 bases, with 11 bases between. Germline CDR1 SNHLY, CDR2 FYNNEI. The CDR3: CASRPQGAGELFF. The DNA of the CDR3 is TGTGCCAGCAGGCCACAGGGAGCCGGGGAGCTGTTTTTT.

J is TRBJ1-2 and V is TRBV30; D ambiguous. Germline V gene lookup returns CDR1 GTSNPN and CDR2 SVGIG (reference sequence). This CDR3 has 12 amino acids. The V and J ends lost 2 bases and 4 bases respectively, with 8 bases between them. The CDR3 is CAWSSNTYGYTF. CDR3 DNA sequence: TGTGCCTGGAGTTCCAACACCTATGGCTACACCTTC.

This clone occurred once. The gene calls are TRBV15 and TRBJ1-1, with a weak D call TRBD1 (5 bases). The germline V and J ends were trimmed by 8 bases and 4 bases, with 14 bases remaining between them. Germline CDR1 and CDR2: LNHNV and YYDKDF (reference sequence). The CDR3 consists of 13 residues. The chain's CDR3 is CATPTVKCTEAFF. DNA for the CDR3: TGTGCCACCCCGACAGTAAAATGCACTGAAGCTTTCTTT.

This clone was counted only a few times. The V gene is TRBV30, the J gene TRBJ2-7; 7 bases align to TRBD1. Germline V gene lookup returns CDR1 GTSNPN and CDR2 SVGIG (reference sequence). The CDR3 covers 11 residues. The CDR3: CALDRPYEQYF. The CDR3 DNA is TGTGCATTGGACAGGCCCTACGAGCAGTACTTC.

The chain is built from TRBV7-9 and TRBJ1-2; 11 nucleotides match TRBD1. Trimming cost V 1 base and J 5 bases; bases outside gene matches: 6. Per the germline V gene, CDR1 is SEHNR and CDR2 is FQNEAQ (reference sequence). The CDR3 runs to 16 residues. The chain's CDR3 is CASSLGSGTGGYGYTF. The CDR3 DNA follows: TGTGCCAGCAGCTTAGGATCCGGGACAGGGGGTTATGGCTACACCTTC.